This TCR beta chain was recorded in a study of Ad26.COV2.S vaccination and SARS-CoV-2 variants. CDR3 length equals 15 residues. Germline assignment: CDR1 KGHDR and CDR2 SFDVKD. The junction had 10 bases not matched to a gene; V was cut back by 7 bases and J by 6 bases. Clones were sequenced by immunoSEQ multiplex PCR, and TCRdb holds only the in-frame ones, with some missing. The table has about 280,000 clones, around 87% seen once. Documented treatment: 15 to 20 received Ad26.COV2.S at low or high dose, single or two shots; 5 received placebo; per-sample allocation not given. Specimen acquisition occurred on day 63 following the initial vaccine or placebo injection.

The V gene is TRBV24-1, the J gene TRBJ1-2; TRBD1 matches at 10 bases. The source is a person between 18 and 59 years old who received the Ad26.COV2.S COVID-19 vaccine or a placebo. Specimen: peripheral blood, collected in a trial of Ad26.COV2.S vaccine versus placebo. CDR3 DNA: TGTGCCACCAGAACGACAGGGGGCCCAGGGGATGGCTACACCTTC. Its translation: CATRTTGGPGDGYTF.